This T cell receptor (beta chain) comes out of a study of untreated major depressive disorder. The repertoire was sequenced with immunoSEQ multiplex PCR; TCRdb's copy has only in-frame clones and lacks some. In the table there are some 27,000 clones, about 91% of which are singletons. Among patients, depression was moderate to severe. From thawed PBMCs, CD4+ T cells were purified by negative selection. Input material: CD4+ T cells from PBMCs. This clonotype originated in a woman in her twenties or thirties with major depressive disorder.

The CDR3 here is CASSLLQGNTQYF. The CDR3 DNA reads as TGTGCCAGCAGCCTACTTCAGGGAAATACGCAGTATTTT. This sequence joins TRBV7-2 and TRBJ2-3; perhaps TRBD1 as D (5 bases). V dropped 5 bases and J dropped 7 bases, with 13 bases sitting between them. This CDR3 comprises 13 residues. CDR1 SGHTA and CDR2 FQGNSA come from the germline V gene.